This T cell receptor (beta chain) was sequenced during a study of blood T cell repertoires in COVID-19. Germline V CDR1 and CDR2: SNHLY, FYNNEI. The CDR3 is 16 residues long. V gave up 6 bases and J gave up 6 bases; unmatched junction bases: 10. Profiled with immunoSEQ multiplex PCR; TCRdb holds only in-frame clones, not every one. The sample includes around 180,000 clones, 79% of them seen just once. This clone appeared a few times. This receptor was obtained from a man in his sixties with active or convalescent COVID-19. Sequencing was performed on peripheral blood. J is TRBJ2-2 and V is TRBV2; 10 bases are a match to TRBD2. The CDR3 reads CASRLASGSGAGELFF. The CDR3 DNA follows: TGTGCCAGCAGATTGGCTAGCGGGAGTGGGGCCGGGGAGCTGTTTTTT.